This TCR beta chain was identified in a study of human T cells and chemical hapten exposure. Study-wide background: Skin on the upper inner arm, roughly 2 cm by roughly 2 cm in size, was sensitized with 2% DPC. Patients got weekly scalp diphenylcyclopropenone doses over the roughly 22-week study.

Sample time point: patch test 1, 2 weeks after DPC sensitization. Treatment here: therapeutic diphenylcyclopropenone sensitization with weekly scalp DPC. Blood, whole and unfractionated, served as the source for total RNA extraction. Donation of samples came from alopecia patients who were 18 to 70 years old and suitable for DPC. Deletions cut 2 bases from V and 4 bases from J, with 8 bases between. Germline V gene sequence: CDR1 MNHEY, CDR2 SMNVEV (reference sequence). There are 13 residues in the CDR3. TCRdb ran MiXCR on the RACE reads and lists one entry per CDR3 protein. The profile covers roughly 52,000 distinct CDR3 sequences, with 11% appearing a single time and roughly 1.8% taken by the ten largest. Study-level results: Following DPC sensitization, TCRs present above 1 in 1000 frequency showed no change.

This clonotype appeared a few times. As yet, its antigen is unknown. This rearrangement joins TRBV27 to TRBJ1-2; D unresolved. This sequence was found in a middle-aged woman with alopecia areata. Some clones in this sample may be carry-over from other donors' samples. The material sequenced was whole blood, taken in connection with sensitization to the hapten diphenylcyclopropenone (DPC). CDR3 amino acids: CASSLGFGYGYTF. As DNA, the CDR3 is TGTGCCAGCAGTTTAGGTTTTGGCTATGGCTACACCTTC.